This T cell receptor beta chain was captured in a study of T-cell memory formation after mild COVID-19 (dated by TCRdb to the early 2020s). Background on the whole study: TCR sequence clusters from the two donors were largely donor specific. The cohort comprised two young, previously healthy adult volunteers, one female and one male. T-cell clones expanding and contracting after mild COVID-19 in two donors were tracked by longitudinal TCRalpha and TCRbeta repertoire sequencing.

What the study reported, not specific to this receptor: The study covered only a couple of mild cases, and larger cohorts including severe cases with pre-infection samples were considered necessary. Some responding clones were detected in pre-infection memory, suggesting pre-existing cross-reactive memory T cells joined the SARS-CoV-2 response. The second-wave clones that peaked on day 37 were not confirmed to be SARS-CoV-2 specific. Contracting CD4+ clones turned up mainly in the CM and EM memory subsets, whereas EMRA was where CD8+ clones were enriched. Balanced CD4/CD8 phenotypes were observed for clones contracting from day 15 to 85, whereas a bias towards CD4+ was observed for a second wave of clones expanding from day 15 to 37.

This clonotype was picked up many times. The antigen it binds to is not known. No base quality information exists; no much larger clone differs at one position. TCRdb records Illumina NovaSeq 6000 as the sequencer. TCRalpha and TCRbeta cDNA libraries were constructed by 5'RACE with constant-segment primers, with sample barcodes and unique molecular identifiers being introduced. RNA was extracted from every sample with Trizol reagent. Libraries were amplified in two PCR steps, with a second sample barcode and Illumina TruSeq adapters added in the second step. Sequencing of libraries was performed on an Illumina NovaSeq with 2 x 150 bp paired-end reads. The original pipeline was this. Demultiplexing of reads and collapsing into UMI-guided consensus sequences were performed with migec v1.2.7. With mixcr v2.1.11, UMI consensuses were aligned to TRA and TRB V and J templates and assembled into clonotypes. Clonotypes were classified as expanded or contracted when called significant by both edgeR and NoisET, with noise models trained on biological replicates. For edgeR calls, a false discovery rate-adjusted p below 0.01 and a log2 fold-change threshold of 1 were applied. PCA with hierarchical clustering of max-normalized trajectories of the 1000 most abundant clonotypes was used as exploratory dynamics analysis. Separately sequenced CD4+ and CD8+ repertoires were used to assign the CD4 or CD8 phenotype of responding clones. In-frame beta chains were kept once TCRdb had trimmed the public reads at Q25 with fastp and called clones with MiXCR. Rows are combined by CDR3 protein, so each entry shows the most common genes and DNA. TCRdb's processing, not the authors', yielded these V and J calls. The sample table lists fewer than 700,000 distinct CDR3 sequences, 18% of them with a count of one. The leading ten clones occupy more than 10% of the sample.

PBMCs were isolated by Ficoll-Paque density gradient centrifugation. The TCR sequence derives from an adult woman who had mild COVID-19 (a few samples of this study predate the infection). The sample titles of this study are shuffled in the database, so cell type and time point are left out; the donor was told from shared clones. Specimen: PBMCs or a T cell subset sorted from them (not recorded which).

The CDR3 is CAISEMNGNYGYTF. The DNA sequence is given as TGTGCCATCAGTGAGATGAACGGGAACTATGGCTACACCTTC. The chain couples TRBV10-3 to TRBJ1-2, with the D segment identity uncertain. In the germline V gene, CDR1 corresponds to ENHRY and CDR2 to SYGVKD. The CDR3 starts with the cysteine, ends with the phenylalanine, and has 14 residues. Only CDR3 DNA is held: 42 bases, read in frame from base 1. V and J lose 2 bases and 2 bases, and a span of 9 bases separates them.